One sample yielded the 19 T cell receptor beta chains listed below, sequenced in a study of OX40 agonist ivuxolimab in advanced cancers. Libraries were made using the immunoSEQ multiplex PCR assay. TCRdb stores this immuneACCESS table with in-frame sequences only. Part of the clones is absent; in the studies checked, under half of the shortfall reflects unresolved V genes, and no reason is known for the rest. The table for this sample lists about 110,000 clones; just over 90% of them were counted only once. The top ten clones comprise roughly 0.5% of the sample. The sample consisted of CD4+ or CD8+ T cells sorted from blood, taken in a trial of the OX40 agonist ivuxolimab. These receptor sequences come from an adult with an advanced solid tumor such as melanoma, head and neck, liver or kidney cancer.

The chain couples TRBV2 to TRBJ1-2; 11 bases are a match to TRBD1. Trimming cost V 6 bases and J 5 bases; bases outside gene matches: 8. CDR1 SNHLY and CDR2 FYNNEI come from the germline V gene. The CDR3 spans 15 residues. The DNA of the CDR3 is TGTGCCAGCAGGCCAGGACAGGGGGCTAGGTATGGCTACACCTTC. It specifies CASRPGQGARYGYTF.

DNA of the CDR3: TGCGCCAGCAGTGAGTCTGCGGGTAATGAGCAGTTCTTC. This translates into CASSESAGNEQFF. The chain couples TRBV10-1 to TRBJ2-1; maybe TRBD2 (5 bases). The CDR3 spans 13 residues. Trimming shortened V by 0 bases and J by 7 bases, and 7 bases separated the two germline ends. CDR1 WNHNN and CDR2 SYGVQD come from the germline V gene (reference sequence).

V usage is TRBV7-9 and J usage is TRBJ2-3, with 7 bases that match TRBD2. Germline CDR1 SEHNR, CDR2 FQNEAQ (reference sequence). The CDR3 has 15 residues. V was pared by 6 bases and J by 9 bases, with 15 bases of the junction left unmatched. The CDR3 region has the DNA TGTGCCAGCAGTTTTAGTAGGGGATATAGCGGGACGCAGTATTTT. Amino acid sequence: CASSFSRGYSGTQYF.

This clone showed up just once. In DNA, the CDR3 is TGTGCCAGCAGCTTAAACCTTGAGGGGGCTGAAGCTTTCTTT. This encodes CASSLNLEGAEAFF. V gene TRBV7-9 combines with J gene TRBJ1-1; possible D gene TRBD1, 6 bases. Germline CDR1 and CDR2: SEHNR and FQNEAQ (reference sequence). V was pared by 2 bases and J by 6 bases, with 13 bases between. The CDR3 extends over 14 amino acids.

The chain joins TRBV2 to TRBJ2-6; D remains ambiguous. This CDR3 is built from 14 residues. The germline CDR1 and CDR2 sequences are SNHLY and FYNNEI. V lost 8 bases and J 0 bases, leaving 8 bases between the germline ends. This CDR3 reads CASVRISGANVLTF. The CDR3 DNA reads TGTGCCAGCGTACGGATCTCTGGGGCCAACGTCCTGACTTTC. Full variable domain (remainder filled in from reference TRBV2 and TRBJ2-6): EPEVTQTPSHQVTQMGQEVILRCVPISNHLYFYWYRQILGQKVEFLVSFYNNEISEKSEIFDDQFSVERPDGSNFTLKIRSTKLEDSAMYFCASVRISGANVLTFGAGSRLTVL.

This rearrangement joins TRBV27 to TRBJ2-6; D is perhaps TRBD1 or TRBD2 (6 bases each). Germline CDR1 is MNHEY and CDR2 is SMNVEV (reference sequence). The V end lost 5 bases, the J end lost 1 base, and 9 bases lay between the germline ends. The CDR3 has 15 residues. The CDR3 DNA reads TGTGCCAGCAGTCGAGGGGGGTCTGGGGCCAACGTCCTGACTTTC. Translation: CASSRGGSGANVLTF.

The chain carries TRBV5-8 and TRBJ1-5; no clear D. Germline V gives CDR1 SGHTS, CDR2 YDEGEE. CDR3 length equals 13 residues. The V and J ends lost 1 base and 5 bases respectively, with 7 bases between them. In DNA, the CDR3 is TGTGCCAGCAGCTTGATAGAGGATCAGCCCCAGCATTTT. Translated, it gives CASSLIEDQPQHF.

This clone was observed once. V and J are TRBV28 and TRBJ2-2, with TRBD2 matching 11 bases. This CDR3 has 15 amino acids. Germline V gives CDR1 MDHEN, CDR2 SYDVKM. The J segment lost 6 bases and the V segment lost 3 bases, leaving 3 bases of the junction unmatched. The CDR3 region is CASSFSGGASGELFF. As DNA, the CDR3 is TGTGCCAGCAGTTTTAGCGGGGGGGCATCCGGGGAGCTGTTTTTT.

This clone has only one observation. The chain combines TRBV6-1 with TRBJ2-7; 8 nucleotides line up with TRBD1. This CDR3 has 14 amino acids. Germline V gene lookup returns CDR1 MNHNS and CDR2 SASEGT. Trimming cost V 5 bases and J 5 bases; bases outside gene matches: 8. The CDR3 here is CASSPAGGFHEQYF. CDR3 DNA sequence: TGTGCCAGCAGTCCTGCAGGGGGCTTCCACGAGCAGTACTTC.

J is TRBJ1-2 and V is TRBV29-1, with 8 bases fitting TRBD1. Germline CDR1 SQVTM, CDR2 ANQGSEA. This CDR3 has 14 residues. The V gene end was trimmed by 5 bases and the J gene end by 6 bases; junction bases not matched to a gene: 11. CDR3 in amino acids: CSVLPGQEKDGYTF. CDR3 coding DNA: TGCAGCGTTCTCCCGGGACAGGAAAAAGATGGCTACACCTTC. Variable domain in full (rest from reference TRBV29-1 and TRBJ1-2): SAVISQKPSRDICQRGTSLTIQCQVDSQVTMMFWYRQQPGQSLTLIATANQGSEATYESGFVIDKFPISRPNLTFSTLTVSNMSPEDSSIYLCSVLPGQEKDGYTFGSGTRLTVV.

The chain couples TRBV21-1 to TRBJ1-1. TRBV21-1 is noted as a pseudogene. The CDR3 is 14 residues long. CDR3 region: CASPKGTRVTEAFF. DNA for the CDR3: TGTGCCAGCCCCAAGGGGACCCGGGTGACTGAAGCTTTCTTT.

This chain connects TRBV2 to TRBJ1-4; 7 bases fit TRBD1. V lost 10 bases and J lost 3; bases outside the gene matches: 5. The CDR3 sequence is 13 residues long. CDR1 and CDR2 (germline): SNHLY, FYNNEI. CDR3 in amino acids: CATRQGPNEKLFF. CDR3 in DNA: TGTGCCACACGACAGGGTCCTAATGAAAAACTGTTTTTT.

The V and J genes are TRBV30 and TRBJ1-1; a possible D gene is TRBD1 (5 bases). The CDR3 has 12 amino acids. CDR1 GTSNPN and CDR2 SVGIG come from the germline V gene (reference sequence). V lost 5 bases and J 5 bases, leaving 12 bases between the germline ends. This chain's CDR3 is CAWGTRSTEAFF. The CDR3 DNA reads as TGTGCCTGGGGGACTCGGAGTACTGAAGCTTTCTTT. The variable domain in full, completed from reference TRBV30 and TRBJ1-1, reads SQTIHQWPATLVQPVGSPLSLECTVEGTSNPNLYWYRQAAGRGLQLLFYSVGIGQISSEVPQNLSASRPQDRQFILSSKKLLLSDSGFYLCAWGTRSTEAFFGQGTRLTVV.

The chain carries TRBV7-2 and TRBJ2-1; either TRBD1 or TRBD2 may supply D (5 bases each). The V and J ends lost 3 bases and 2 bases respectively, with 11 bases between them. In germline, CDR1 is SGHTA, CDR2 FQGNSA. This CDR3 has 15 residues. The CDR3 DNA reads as TGTGCCAGCAGCTTTGGGGACCCTGCCTACAATGAGCAGTTCTTC. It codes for CASSFGDPAYNEQFF.

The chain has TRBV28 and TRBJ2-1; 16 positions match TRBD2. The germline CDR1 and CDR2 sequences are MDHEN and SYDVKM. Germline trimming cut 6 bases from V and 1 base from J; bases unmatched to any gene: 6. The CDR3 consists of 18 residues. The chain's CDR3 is CASRGLAGGLSSYNEQFF. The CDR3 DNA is TGTGCCAGCAGGGGACTAGCGGGGGGGCTGAGTTCCTACAATGAGCAGTTCTTC.

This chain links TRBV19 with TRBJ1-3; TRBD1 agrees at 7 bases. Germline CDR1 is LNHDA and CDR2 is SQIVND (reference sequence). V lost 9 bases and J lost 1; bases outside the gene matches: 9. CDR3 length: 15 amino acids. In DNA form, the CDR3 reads TGTGCCAGCAGCCCGGGACAGTTGTCTGGAAACACCATATATTTT. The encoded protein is CASSPGQLSGNTIYF. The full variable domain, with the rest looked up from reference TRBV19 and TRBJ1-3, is DGGITQSPKYLFRKEGQNVTLSCEQNLNHDAMYWYRQDPGQGLRLIYYSQIVNDFQKGDIAEGYSVSREKKESFPLTVTSAQKNPTAFYLCASSPGQLSGNTIYFGEGSWLTVV.

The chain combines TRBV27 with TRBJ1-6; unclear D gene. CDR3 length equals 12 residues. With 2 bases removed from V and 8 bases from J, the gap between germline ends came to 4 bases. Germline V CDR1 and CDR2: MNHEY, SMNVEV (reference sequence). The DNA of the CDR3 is TGTGCCAGCAGTTTACCTTATTCACCCCTCCACTTT. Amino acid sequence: CASSLPYSPLHF.

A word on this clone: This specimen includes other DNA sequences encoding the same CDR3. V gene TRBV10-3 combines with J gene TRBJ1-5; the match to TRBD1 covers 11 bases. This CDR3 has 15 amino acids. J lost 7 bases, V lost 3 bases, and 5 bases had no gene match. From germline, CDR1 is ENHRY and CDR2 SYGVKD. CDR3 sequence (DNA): TGTGCCATCAGTGAAGGACAGGGGGCAGGGCAGCCCCAGCATTTT. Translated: CAISEGQGAGQPQHF.

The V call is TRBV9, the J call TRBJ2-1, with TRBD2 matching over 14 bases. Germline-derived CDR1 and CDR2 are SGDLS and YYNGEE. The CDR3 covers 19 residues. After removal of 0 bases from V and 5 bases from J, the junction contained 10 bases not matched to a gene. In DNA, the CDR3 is TGTGCCAGCAGCGTAGCTTTGACTAGCGGGGGGGCCGTTAACAATGAGCAGTTCTTC. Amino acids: CASSVALTSGGAVNNEQFF.